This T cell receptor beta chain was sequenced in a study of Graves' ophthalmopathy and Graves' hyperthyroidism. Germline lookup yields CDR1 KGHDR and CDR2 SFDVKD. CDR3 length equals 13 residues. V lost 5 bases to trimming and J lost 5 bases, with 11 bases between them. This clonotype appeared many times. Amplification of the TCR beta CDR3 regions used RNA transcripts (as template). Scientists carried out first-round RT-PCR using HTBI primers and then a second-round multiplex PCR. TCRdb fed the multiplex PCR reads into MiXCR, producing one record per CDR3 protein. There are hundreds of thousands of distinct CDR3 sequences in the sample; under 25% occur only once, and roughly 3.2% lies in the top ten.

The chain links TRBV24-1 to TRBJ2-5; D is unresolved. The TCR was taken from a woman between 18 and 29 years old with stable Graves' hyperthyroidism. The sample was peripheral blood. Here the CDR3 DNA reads TGTGCCACCAGTGTTGGCGCGGTGGAGACCCAGTACTTC. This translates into CATSVGAVETQYF.